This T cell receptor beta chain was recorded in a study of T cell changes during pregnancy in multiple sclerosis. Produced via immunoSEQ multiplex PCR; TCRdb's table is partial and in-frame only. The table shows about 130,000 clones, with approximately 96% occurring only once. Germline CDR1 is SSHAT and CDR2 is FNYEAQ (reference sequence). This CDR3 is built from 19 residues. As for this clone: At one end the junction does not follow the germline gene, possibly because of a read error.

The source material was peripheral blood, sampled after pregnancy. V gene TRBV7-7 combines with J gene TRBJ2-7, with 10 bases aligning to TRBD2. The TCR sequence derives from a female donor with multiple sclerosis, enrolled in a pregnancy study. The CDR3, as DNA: TGTGCTAGCAGCTTAGTGACGGGACTAGCGACCGAACCCTCCTACGAGCAGTACTTC. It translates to CASSLVTGLATEPSYEQYF.